This entry concerns a single T cell receptor beta chain. Study processing details: Reference gene primers were amplified, and this amplification served to estimate nucleated cell counts. Produced via immunoSEQ multiplex PCR; TCRdb's table is partial and in-frame only. D and trimming come from the DNA, and the V and J calls and clone size come from that table. The sample holds tens of thousands of clones; around 82% are singletons and the top ten take around 5%. The V gene lost 5 bases and the J gene lost 11 bases, with 12 bases spanning the gap. Germline V gene data show CDR1 as MDHEN and CDR2 as SYDVKM. CDR3 length equals 11 residues. This record comes from a study of blood T cell repertoires in COVID-19. In the study overall: Whether acute or convalescent, the COVID-19 samples came from the United States, Italy and Spain. T cells, B-cell-depleted T cells, or PBMCs supplied cDNA or gDNA.

The sample taken for sequencing was peripheral blood. This chain uses TRBV28 with TRBJ1-1; a weak D match, TRBD1 (6 bases). The source of this sequence is a man aged 45-65 years with active COVID-19. This CDR3 reads CASSGRDTAFF. The CDR3 DNA reads TGTGCCAGCAGTGGCCGGGACACCGCTTTCTTT.